The T cell receptor (beta chain) described here comes from a study of blood T cell repertoires in COVID-19 (dated by TCRdb to 2019 to 2021). Regarding the complete study: Samples covering the acute and convalescent phases of COVID-19 were provided by collaborators in the United States, Italy and Spain. The prospective study material was composed of cDNA or gDNA derived from T cells, B-cell-depleted T cells, or PBMCs. Deeply sampled blood TCRbeta repertoires from subjects exposed to, actively infected with, or recovered from COVID-19 were included in the dataset. The repertoires were made available in a free public database intended to serve as a resource for research on the immune response to SARS-CoV-2. The samples were drawn from the first 160 participants of the ongoing ImmuneRACE study and from 1,254 subjects provided by 6 global collaborators. Nearly every sample came with metadata listing a de-identified subject ID, COVID-19 status, age in years and sex. Where available, HLA class I and class II types were taken from metadata supplied by the sample provider and were not determined by assay-based typing.

Collaborating institutions collected whole blood in K2EDTA tubes following their own protocols. Collaborator samples were shipped for TCRbeta analysis as frozen whole blood, isolated PBMCs, or DNA extracted from either sample type. The CDR3, cysteine through phenylalanine, is 15 amino acids long. Only CDR3 DNA remains: 45 bases, in frame from the first base. Relative to germline, V is missing 10 bases and J is missing 5 bases, with 15 bases of the junction outside any gene match. Reading the germline V gene gives CDR1 SGHTA and CDR2 FQGNSA. Beyond this particular receptor, the publication reports: How much clinical and demographic metadata was included differed by source and by participant, and the metadata was provided uncurated.

In the case of this clone: What antigen it recognizes has not been identified. The record has no base qualities; no much larger clone is one base away.

TCRbeta CDR3 regions were amplified from genomic DNA by means of the immunoSEQ Assay, a bias-controlled multiplex PCR. As for how the authors treated the data: The number of nucleated cells in each sample was estimated by amplification of reference gene primers within the assay. To quantify the absolute abundance of each unique TCRbeta CDR3 rearrangement, sequence reads were collapsed and filtered. For each sample, productive Simpson clonality was calculated as the square root of Simpson's diversity index across productive rearrangements. In its TCRdb copy, this immuneACCESS table keeps in-frame sequences only and misses some clones. Where compared with another copy, unresolved V genes explain less than half of these, and the others have no known cause. The V and J calls and clone size were taken over from that table, and D and trimming were inferred from the DNA. Here the sample has approximately 30,000 clones; over 75% occur a single time. More than 15% of the sample lies in the top ten.

Recombination joined TRBV7-2 with TRBJ2-3, with 7 middle bases fitting TRBD1. The clonotype comes from a man aged 65-85 years with active COVID-19. The sample was peripheral blood. The bases read TGTGCCACCGCCCAGAGACAGGGCCAGAGAGATACGCAGTATTTT. Its translation is CATAQRQGQRDTQYF.